This T cell receptor (beta chain) is drawn from a study of cytomegalovirus exposure and HLA in healthy donors. Study-level points and caveats: For TCR beta chains, V- and J-gene trimming was later linked to a missense DCLRE1C variant.

Trimming cost V 1 base and J 6 bases; bases outside gene matches: 3. The CDR3 extends over 14 amino acids. Germline V lookup: CDR1 SGHAT, CDR2 FQNNGV. About this clone itself: Its antigen remains unidentified.

Primers: 60 Vbeta forward and 13 Jbeta reverse. Generated by immunoSEQ multiplex PCR, the TCRdb table keeps only in-frame clones and is missing some. The sample lists approximately 160,000 clones; approximately 80% were seen once. The chain links TRBV11-2 to TRBJ2-7; 10 bases line up with TRBD1. The sequencing sample was made of PBMCs. The TCR comes from a woman aged 25 to 39 in good health and CMV-seronegative. This CDR3 reads CASSLGTGGTEQYF. CDR3 in DNA: TGTGCCAGCAGCTTAGGGACAGGGGGAACCGAGCAGTACTTC.